The 6 T cell receptor beta chains listed next were all sequenced from one sample in a study of response to subunit inactivated influenza vaccine. TCRdb passed the RT-PCR reads through MiXCR, listing each CDR3 protein once. Here the sample spans 450,000 to 500,000 distinct CDR3 sequences, 9.5% to 13% being singletons. The material was PBMCs from blood, obtained 45 days after vaccination. The receptors stem from a man over 45 who received an inactivated influenza vaccine.

The sample holds a few counts of this clonotype. V and J are TRBV7-2 and TRBJ2-5; 7 positions agree with TRBD1. The V gene end was trimmed by 5 bases and the J gene end by 4 bases; junction bases not matched to a gene: 10. CDR3 size: 15 residues. In germline, CDR1 is SGHTA, CDR2 FQGNSA. The CDR3 nucleotides are TGTGCCAGCAGCCCCACAGGGGTTCGCGTAGAGACCCAGTACTTC. It codes for CASSPTGVRVETQYF.

This clonotype was counted only a few times. This chain joins TRBV5-1 and TRBJ2-4; tentative D call: TRBD2 (6 bases). V was cut by 0 bases and J by 0 bases, with 13 bases left in between. This CDR3 is built from 17 residues. The germline V gene has CDR1 SGHRS and CDR2 YFSETQ. CDR3 in amino acids: CASSLVSGELAKNIQYF. The CDR3, as DNA: TGCGCCAGCAGCTTGGTCTCGGGAGAACTAGCCAAAAACATTCAGTACTTC.

This clonotype was seen at least ten times. The chain has TRBV5-1 and TRBJ1-2; 12 bases are shared with TRBD1. This CDR3 comprises 14 residues. In germline, CDR1 is SGHRS, CDR2 YFSETQ. Trimming took 4 bases from V and 5 from J; bases not matched to a gene: 3. This CDR3 reads CASSPGQGAYGYTF. DNA of the CDR3: TGCGCCAGCAGCCCGGGACAGGGGGCTTATGGCTACACCTTC.

This sequence joins TRBV6-1 and TRBJ2-7; 7 bases match TRBD2. Germline CDR1 reads MNHNS; CDR2 reads SASEGT. The V and J ends lost 4 bases and 3 bases, in that order; junction bases with no gene match: 6. This CDR3 is built from 14 residues. CDR3 nucleotide sequence: TGTGCCAGCAGTGTGGGGGGGAACCTCTACGAGCAGTACTTC. Protein product: CASSVGGNLYEQYF.

There are many counts of this clonotype. The chain has TRBV10-3 and TRBJ2-1; TRBD2 aligns across 11 bases. In germline, CDR1 is ENHRY, CDR2 SYGVKD. The CDR3 contains 14 residues. V shed 9 bases, J shed 7 bases, and the junction held 8 bases outside the gene matches. The DNA for the CDR3 is TGTGCCATGGCGACTAGCGGGAAGGGGAATGAGCAGTTCTTC. Its protein is CAMATSGKGNEQFF.

This clonotype was recorded at least ten times. The chain combines TRBV4-2 with TRBJ2-3; TRBD2 might be the D (6 bases). The CDR3 sequence is 15 residues long. V was trimmed by 3 bases and J by 6 bases, leaving 16 bases between them. Germline lookup yields CDR1 LGHNA and CDR2 YNFKEQ. The CDR3 here is CASSQGGPASDTQYF. Written as DNA, the CDR3 is TGTGCCAGCAGCCAGGGAGGTCCAGCCTCGGATACGCAGTATTTT.